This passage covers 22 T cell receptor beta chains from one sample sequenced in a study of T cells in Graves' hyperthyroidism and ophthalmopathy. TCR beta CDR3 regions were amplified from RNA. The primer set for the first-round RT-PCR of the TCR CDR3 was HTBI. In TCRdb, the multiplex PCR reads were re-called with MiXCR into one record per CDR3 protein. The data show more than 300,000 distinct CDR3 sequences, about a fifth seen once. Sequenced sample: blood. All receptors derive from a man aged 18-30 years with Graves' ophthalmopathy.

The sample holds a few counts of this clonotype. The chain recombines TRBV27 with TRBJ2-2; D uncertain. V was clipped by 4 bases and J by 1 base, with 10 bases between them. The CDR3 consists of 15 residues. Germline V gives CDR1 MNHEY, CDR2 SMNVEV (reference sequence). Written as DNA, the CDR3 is TGTGCCAGCAGTTCACGGACGGTGAACACCGGGGAGCTGTTTTTT. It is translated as CASSSRTVNTGELFF.

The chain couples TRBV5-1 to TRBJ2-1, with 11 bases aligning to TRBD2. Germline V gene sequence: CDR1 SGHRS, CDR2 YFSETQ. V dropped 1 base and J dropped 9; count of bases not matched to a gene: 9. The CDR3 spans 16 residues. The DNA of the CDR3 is TGCGCCAGCAGCTTGAGGGAACTAGCGGGAGTTTTTGAGCAGTTCTTC. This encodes CASSLRELAGVFEQFF. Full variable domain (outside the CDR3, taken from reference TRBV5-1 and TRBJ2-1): KAGVTQTPRYLIKTRGQQVTLSCSPISGHRSVSWYQQTPGQGLQFLFEYFSETQRNKGNFPGRFSGRQFSNSRSEMNVSTLELGDSALYLCASSLRELAGVFEQFFGPGTRLTVL.

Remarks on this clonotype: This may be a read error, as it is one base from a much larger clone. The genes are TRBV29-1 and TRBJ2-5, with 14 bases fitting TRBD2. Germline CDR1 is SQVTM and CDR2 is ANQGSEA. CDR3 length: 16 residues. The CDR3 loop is CSVPIGGLAGEETRYF. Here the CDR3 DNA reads TGCAGCGTCCCTATAGGGGGACTAGCGGGGGAAGAGACCCGGTACTTC. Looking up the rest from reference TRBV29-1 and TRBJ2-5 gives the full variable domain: SAVISQKPSRDICQRGTSLTIQCQVDSQVTMMFWYRQQPGQSLTLIATANQGSEATYESGFVIDKFPISRPNLTFSTLTVSNMSPEDSSIYLCSVPIGGLAGEETRYFGPGTRLLVL.

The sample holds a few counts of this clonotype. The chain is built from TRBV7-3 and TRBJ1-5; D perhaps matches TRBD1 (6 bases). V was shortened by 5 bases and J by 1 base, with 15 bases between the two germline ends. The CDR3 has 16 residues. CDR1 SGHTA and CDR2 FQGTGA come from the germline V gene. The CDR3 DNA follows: TGTGCCAGCAGCCCTACCGGGACAAAAAGCAATCAGCCCCAGCATTTT. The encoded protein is CASSPTGTKSNQPQHF.

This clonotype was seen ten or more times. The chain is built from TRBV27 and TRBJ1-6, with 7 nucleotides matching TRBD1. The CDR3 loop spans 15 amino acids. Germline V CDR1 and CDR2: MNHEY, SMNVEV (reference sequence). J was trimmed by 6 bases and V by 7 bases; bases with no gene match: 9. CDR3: CASKVRQGGNSPLHF. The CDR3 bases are TGTGCCAGCAAAGTCCGACAGGGAGGTAATTCACCCCTCCACTTT.

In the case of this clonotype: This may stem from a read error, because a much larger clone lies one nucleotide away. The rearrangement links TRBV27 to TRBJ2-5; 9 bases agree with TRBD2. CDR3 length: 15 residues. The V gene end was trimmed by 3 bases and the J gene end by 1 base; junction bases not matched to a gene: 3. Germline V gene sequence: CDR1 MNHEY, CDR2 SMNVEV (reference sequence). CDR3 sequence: CASSFQAGGQETQYF. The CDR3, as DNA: TGTGCCAGCAGTTTCCAAGCGGGGGGCCAAGAGACCCAGTACTTC.

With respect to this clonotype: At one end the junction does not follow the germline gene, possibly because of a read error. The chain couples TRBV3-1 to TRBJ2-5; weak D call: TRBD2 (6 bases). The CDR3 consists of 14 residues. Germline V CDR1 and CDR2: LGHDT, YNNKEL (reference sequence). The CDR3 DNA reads TGTGCCAGCAGCCCCCGGGTCGGGGGAGAGGCCCAGTACTTC. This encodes CASSPRVGGEAQYF.

The CDR3 loop reads CASSLGGMQPQHF. The CDR3 nucleotides are TGTGCCAGCAGTTTAGGGGGAATGCAGCCCCAGCATTTT. This chain connects TRBV28 to TRBJ1-5, with a weak D call TRBD1 (5 bases). Germline lookup yields CDR1 MDHEN and CDR2 SYDVKM. V shed 2 bases and J shed 7 bases, with 9 bases lying between them. This CDR3 has 13 amino acids. The variable domain in full, with the rest retrieved from reference TRBV28 and TRBJ1-5, is DVKVTQSSRYLVKRTGEKVFLECVQDMDHENMFWYRQDPGLGLRLIYFSYDVKMKEKGDIPEGYSVSREKKERFSLILESASTNQTSMYLCASSLGGMQPQHFGDGTRLSIL.

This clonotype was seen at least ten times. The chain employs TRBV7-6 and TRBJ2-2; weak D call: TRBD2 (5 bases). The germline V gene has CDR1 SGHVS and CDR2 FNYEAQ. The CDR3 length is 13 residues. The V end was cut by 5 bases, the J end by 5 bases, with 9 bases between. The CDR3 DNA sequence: TGTGCCAGCAGCCCCGAGGGTACCGGGGAGCTGTTTTTT. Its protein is CASSPEGTGELFF.

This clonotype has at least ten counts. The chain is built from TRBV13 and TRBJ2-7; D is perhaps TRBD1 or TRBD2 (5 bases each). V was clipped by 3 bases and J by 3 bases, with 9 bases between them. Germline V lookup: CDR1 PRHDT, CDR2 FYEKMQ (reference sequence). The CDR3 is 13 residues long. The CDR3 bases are TGTGCCAGCAGCTTGGGACGGTACTACGAGCAGTACTTC. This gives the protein CASSLGRYYEQYF.

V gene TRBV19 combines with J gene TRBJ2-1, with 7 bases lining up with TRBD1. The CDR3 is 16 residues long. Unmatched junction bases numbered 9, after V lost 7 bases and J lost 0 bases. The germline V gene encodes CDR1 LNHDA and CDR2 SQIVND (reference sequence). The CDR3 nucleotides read TGTGCCAGTACCCTTCGACAGGGCGTCTCCTACAATGAGCAGTTCTTC. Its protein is CASTLRQGVSYNEQFF.

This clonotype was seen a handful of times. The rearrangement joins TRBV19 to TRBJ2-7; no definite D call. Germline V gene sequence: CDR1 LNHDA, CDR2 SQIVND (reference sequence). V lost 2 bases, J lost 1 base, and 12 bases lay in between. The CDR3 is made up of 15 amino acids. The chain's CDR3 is CASSIFPDGSYEQYF. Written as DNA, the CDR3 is TGTGCCAGTAGTATATTCCCCGACGGTTCCTACGAGCAGTACTTC.

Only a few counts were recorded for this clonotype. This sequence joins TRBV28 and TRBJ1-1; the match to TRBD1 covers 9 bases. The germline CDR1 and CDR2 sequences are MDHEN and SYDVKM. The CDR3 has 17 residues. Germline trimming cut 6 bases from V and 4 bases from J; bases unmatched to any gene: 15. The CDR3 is CASSLPGTGQERTEAFF. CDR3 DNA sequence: TGTGCCAGCAGCCTCCCCGGGACAGGGCAGGAGCGCACTGAAGCTTTCTTT.

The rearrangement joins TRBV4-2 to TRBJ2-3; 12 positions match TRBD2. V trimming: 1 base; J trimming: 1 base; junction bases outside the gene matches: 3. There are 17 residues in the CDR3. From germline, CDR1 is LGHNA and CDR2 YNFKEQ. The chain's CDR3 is CASSQGRLAGGTDTQYF. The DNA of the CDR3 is TGTGCCAGCAGCCAAGGGAGACTAGCGGGAGGCACAGATACGCAGTATTTT.

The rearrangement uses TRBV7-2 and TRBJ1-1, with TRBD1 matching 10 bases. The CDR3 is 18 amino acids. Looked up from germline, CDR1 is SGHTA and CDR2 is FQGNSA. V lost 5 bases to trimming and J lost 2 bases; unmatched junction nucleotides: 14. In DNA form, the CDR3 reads TGTGCCAGCAGCGCCCACCGGGACAGGGGAAGTCCTAACACTGAAGCTTTCTTT. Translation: CASSAHRDRGSPNTEAFF.

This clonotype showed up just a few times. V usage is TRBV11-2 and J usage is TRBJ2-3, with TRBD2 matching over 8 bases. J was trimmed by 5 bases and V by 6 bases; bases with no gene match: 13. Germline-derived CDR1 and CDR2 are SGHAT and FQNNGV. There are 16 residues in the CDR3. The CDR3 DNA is TGTGCCAGCAGTGAAATCGGGGGGGCGTTTGTAGATACGCAGTATTTT. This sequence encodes CASSEIGGAFVDTQYF.

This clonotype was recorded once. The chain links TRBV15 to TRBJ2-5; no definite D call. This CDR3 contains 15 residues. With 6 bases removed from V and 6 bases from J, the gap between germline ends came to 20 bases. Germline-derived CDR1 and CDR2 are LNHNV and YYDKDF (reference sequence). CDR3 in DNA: TGTGCCACCAGTGCGGCCGGAACTCCCACGCAGACCCAGTACTTC. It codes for CATSAAGTPTQTQYF.

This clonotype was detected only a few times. CDR3 bases: TGTGCCAGCAGCAGGCTGGAGGGCCTCGCGGAAAAACTGTTTTTT. The encoded protein is CASSRLEGLAEKLFF. V gene TRBV11-2 combines with J gene TRBJ1-4; D uncertain. In germline, CDR1 is SGHAT, CDR2 FQNNGV. Trimming shortened V by 5 bases and J by 8 bases, and 18 bases separated the two germline ends. The CDR3 is 15 amino acids.

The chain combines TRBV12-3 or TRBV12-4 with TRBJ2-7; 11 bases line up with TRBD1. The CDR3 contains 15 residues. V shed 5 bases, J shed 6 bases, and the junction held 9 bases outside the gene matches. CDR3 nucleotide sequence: TGTGCCAGCAGTCCGACGGGACAGGGGGGAGGCGAGCAGTACTTC. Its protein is CASSPTGQGGGEQYF.

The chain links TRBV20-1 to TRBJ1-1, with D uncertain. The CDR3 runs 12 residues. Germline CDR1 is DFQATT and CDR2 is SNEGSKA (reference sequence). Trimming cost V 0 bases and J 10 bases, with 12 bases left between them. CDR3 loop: CSAREASDGAFF. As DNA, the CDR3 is TGCAGTGCTAGAGAGGCCAGCGACGGAGCTTTCTTT.

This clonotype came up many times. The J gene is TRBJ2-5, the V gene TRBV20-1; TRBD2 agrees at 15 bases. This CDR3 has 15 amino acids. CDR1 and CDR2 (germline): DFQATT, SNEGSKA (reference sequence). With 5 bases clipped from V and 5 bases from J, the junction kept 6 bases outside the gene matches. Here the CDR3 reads CSADGTSGGIETQYF. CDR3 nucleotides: TGCAGTGCTGACGGGACTAGCGGGGGGATCGAGACCCAGTACTTC.

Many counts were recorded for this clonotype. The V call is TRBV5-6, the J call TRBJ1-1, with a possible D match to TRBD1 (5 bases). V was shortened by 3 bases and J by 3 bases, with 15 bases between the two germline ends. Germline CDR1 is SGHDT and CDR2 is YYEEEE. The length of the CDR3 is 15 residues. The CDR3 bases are TGTGCCAGCAGCTCGTTTAATATGGGGGACACTGAAGCTTTCTTT. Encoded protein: CASSSFNMGDTEAFF.